Below are 8 T cell receptor beta chains sequenced from a single sample in a study of CD8+ T cells in alopecia areata (dated by TCRdb to the late 2010s). Sample treatment or condition, as interpreted from the label and publication: oral pan-JAK inhibitor, 5-10 mg twice daily. Libraries came from the immunoSEQ multiplex PCR assay. To provide template for TCR sequencing, every sample had RNA extracted and reverse transcribed into cDNA. Not all clones reach the TCRdb copy of this immuneACCESS table, which keeps in-frame sequences only. Checked studies attribute under half of the gap to unresolved V genes and leave the rest unexplained. This sample is represented by approximately 210,000 clones; around two fifths of them were singletons. Together, the top ten hold 2% to 3% of the sample. Sequencing was performed on CD4+ T cells sorted from blood, taken between weeks 36 and 40, from a patient treated with tofacitinib. All receptors come from a human donor with alopecia areata.

The chain carries TRBV29-1 and TRBJ1-1; D remains ambiguous. Trimming removed 1 base at V and 1 base at J, with 7 bases between. The length of the CDR3 is 13 residues. Germline assignment: CDR1 SQVTM and CDR2 ANQGSEA. CDR3 coding DNA: TGCAGCGTTGAAGTTGTTACGAACACTGAAGCTTTCTTT. It encodes CSVEVVTNTEAFF.

This clone was detected a few times. The chain is built from TRBV30 and TRBJ2-1; 7 bases fit TRBD2. V lost 2 bases and J lost 6; bases outside the gene matches: 10. Germline V gene sequence: CDR1 GTSNPN, CDR2 SVGIG (reference sequence). This CDR3 has 15 residues. The CDR3 DNA reads TGTGCCTGGAGTAGGGGAGGGACTCGCCTCAATGAGCAGTTCTTC. Its protein is CAWSRGGTRLNEQFF. The full variable domain, its missing parts supplied by reference TRBV30 and TRBJ2-1, is SQTIHQWPATLVQPVGSPLSLECTVEGTSNPNLYWYRQAAGRGLQLLFYSVGIGQISSEVPQNLSASRPQDRQFILSSKKLLLSDSGFYLCAWSRGGTRLNEQFFGPGTRLTVL.

Only one count was recorded for this clone. The V gene is TRBV7-2, the J gene TRBJ2-7, with D unclear. Trimming took 7 bases from V and 6 from J, leaving 22 bases between them. Germline lookup yields CDR1 SGHTA and CDR2 FQGNSA. CDR3 length equals 15 residues. The CDR3 nucleotides are TGTGCCAGCACGCCCGAGAGGACCCTAGGAGTCGAGCAGTACTTC. This codes for CASTPERTLGVEQYF.

This chain joins TRBV6-5 and TRBJ2-5; D gene unclear. This CDR3 spans 15 amino acids. V was pared by 0 bases and J by 0 bases, with 8 bases between. Germline V gene lookup returns CDR1 MNHEY and CDR2 SVGAGI. CDR3 DNA sequence: TGTGCCAGCAGTTACTCGAGAGACTACCAAGAGACCCAGTACTTC. It is translated as CASSYSRDYQETQYF.

The V gene is TRBV6-5, the J gene TRBJ2-2; D is perhaps TRBD1 (6 bases). Looked up from germline, CDR1 is MNHEY and CDR2 is SVGAGI. Between the trimmed V and J ends, which lost 8 bases and 7 bases, there was a span of 11 bases. The CDR3 sequence is 12 residues long. Here the CDR3 reads CASQGKNGELFF. The CDR3 DNA sequence: TGTGCCAGCCAGGGGAAGAACGGGGAGCTGTTTTTT.

CDR3 loop: CASSATQGGEQYF. DNA for the CDR3: TGTGCCAGCAGCGCTACGCAGGGCGGCGAGCAGTACTTC. This chain links TRBV9 with TRBJ2-7; D may be TRBD1 (5 bases). V was trimmed by 3 bases and J by 6 bases, leaving 13 bases between them. The CDR3 is 13 residues long. Germline values: CDR1 SGDLS, CDR2 YYNGEE.

The chain links TRBV25-1 to TRBJ2-3, with TRBD2 identical over 8 bases. In germline, CDR1 is MGHDK, CDR2 SYGVNS. The CDR3 is 14 residues long. Trimming removed 6 bases from V and 1 base from J; junction bases left unmatched: 3. Here the CDR3 reads CASSSTSGTDTQYF. Here the CDR3 DNA reads TGTGCCAGCAGCTCGACTAGCGGCACAGATACGCAGTATTTT.

This clone has just a few counts. The genes are TRBV14 and TRBJ2-7; 9 bases fit TRBD2. The CDR3 sequence is 17 residues long. The germline CDR1 and CDR2 sequences are SGHDN and FVKESK. The junction had 13 bases not matched to a gene; V was cut back by 2 bases and J by 5 bases. CDR3 DNA: TGTGCCAGCAGCCAACTGGGGATGGGTAGCGGGAGCAACGAGCAGTACTTC. Translating gives CASSQLGMGSGSNEQYF.